This note documents a single T cell receptor (beta chain) sequence. Its antigen is currently unknown. This specimen comes from a study of T cell responses to AZD1222 COVID-19 vaccine. V shed 0 bases, J shed 0 bases, and the junction held 7 bases outside the gene matches. There are 18 residues in the CDR3. Germline V gene data show CDR1 as SGDLS and CDR2 as YYNGEE. Produced via immunoSEQ multiplex PCR; TCRdb's table is partial and in-frame only. The sample contains about 190,000 clones, roughly nine tenths of which appear only once. Study-wide results and limits: Vaccination with two AZD1222 doses was followed by a rise in Spike-specific TCR breadth and depth. Among vaccine-associated CD4 TCRs, coverage spanned spike, with dominance at 160-218 and 743-854.

Sequenced material: peripheral blood, taken 28 days after the second dose of the MenACWY control vaccine. The chain has TRBV9 and TRBJ1-4; 8 nucleotides match TRBD1. The sequence was collected from an adult who received the MenACWY meningococcal vaccine as a control. CDR3 DNA sequence: TGTGCCAGCAGCGTAGACCCAGGGGGCCATACAACTAATGAAAAACTGTTTTTT. Translation gives CASSVDPGGHTTNEKLFF. The full variable domain, its missing parts supplied by reference TRBV9 and TRBJ1-4, is DSGVTQTPKHLITATGQRVTLRCSPRSGDLSVYWYQQSLDQGLQFLIQYYNGEERAKGNILERFSAQQFPDLHSELNLSSLELGDSALYFCASSVDPGGHTTNEKLFFGSGTQLSVL.